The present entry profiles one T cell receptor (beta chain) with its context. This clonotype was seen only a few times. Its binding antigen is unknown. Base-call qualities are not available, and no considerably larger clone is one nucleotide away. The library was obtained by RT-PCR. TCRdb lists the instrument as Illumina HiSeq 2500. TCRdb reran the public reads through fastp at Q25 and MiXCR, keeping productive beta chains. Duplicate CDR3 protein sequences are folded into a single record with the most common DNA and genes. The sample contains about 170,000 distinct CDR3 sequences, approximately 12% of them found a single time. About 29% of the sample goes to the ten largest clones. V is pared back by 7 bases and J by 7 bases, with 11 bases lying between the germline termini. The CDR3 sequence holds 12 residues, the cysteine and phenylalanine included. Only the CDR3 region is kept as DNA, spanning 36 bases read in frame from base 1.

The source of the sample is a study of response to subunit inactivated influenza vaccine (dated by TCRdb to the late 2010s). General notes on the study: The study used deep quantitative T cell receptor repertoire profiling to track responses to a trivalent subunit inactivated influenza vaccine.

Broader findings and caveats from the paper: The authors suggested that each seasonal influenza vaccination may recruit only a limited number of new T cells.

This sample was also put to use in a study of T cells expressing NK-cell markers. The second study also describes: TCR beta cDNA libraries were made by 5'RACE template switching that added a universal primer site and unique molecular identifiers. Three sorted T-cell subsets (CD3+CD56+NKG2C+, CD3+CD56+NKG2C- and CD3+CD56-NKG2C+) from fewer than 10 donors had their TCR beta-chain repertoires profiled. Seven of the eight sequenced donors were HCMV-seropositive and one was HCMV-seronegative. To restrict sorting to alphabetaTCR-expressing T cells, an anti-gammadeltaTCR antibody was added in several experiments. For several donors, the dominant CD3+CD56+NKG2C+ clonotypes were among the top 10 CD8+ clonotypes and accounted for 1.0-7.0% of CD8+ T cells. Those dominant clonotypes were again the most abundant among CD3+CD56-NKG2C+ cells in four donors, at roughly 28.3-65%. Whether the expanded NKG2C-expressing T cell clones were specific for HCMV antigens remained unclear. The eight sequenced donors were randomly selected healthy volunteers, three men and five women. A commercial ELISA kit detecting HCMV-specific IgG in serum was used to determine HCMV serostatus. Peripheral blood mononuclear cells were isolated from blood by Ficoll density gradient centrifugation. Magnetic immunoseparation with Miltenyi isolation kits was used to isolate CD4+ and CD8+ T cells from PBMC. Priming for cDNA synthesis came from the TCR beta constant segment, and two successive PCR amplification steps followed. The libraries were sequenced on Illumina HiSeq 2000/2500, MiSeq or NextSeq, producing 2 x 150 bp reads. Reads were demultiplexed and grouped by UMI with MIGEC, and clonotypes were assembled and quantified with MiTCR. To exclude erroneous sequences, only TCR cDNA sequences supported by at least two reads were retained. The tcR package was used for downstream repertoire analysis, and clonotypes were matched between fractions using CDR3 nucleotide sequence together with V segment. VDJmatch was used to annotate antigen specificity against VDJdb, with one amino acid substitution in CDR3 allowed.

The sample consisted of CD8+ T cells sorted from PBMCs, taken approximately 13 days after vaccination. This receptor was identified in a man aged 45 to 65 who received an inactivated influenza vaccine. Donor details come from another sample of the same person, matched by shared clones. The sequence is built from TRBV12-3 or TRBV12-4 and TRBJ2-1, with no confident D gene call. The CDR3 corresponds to CASTLVSNEQFF. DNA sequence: TGTGCCAGCACCCTTGTCTCGAATGAGCAGTTCTTC.